Each of the 20 T cell receptor beta chains below was sequenced from the same sample in a study of blood T cells in healthy people across ages. The authors ran a second PCR of roughly 6 to 12 cycles using a sample-barcoded 5' primer and a J-beta primer mix. TCRdb used MiXCR to reprocess the 5' RACE reads, holding one entry per CDR3 protein. The table includes 980,000 or so distinct CDR3 sequences, roughly 52% detected once. The sequenced sample consisted of blood. These receptors were obtained from a man aged 25-40 years in good health.

This chain uses TRBV28 with TRBJ2-1; D possibly corresponds to TRBD1 (5 bases). Per the germline V gene, CDR1 is MDHEN and CDR2 is SYDVKM. V was pared by 4 bases and J by 4 bases, with 8 bases between. This CDR3 is 13 amino acids long. The CDR3 DNA follows: TGTGCCAGCAGTTGCTACAGGTACAATGAGCAGTTCTTC. The encoded protein is CASSCYRYNEQFF.

The J gene is TRBJ1-6, the V gene TRBV2; a possible D gene is TRBD1 (5 bases). This CDR3 spans 14 amino acids. The germline CDR1 and CDR2 sequences are SNHLY and FYNNEI. The ends were cut back, 1 base at V and 10 bases at J, with 11 bases in the middle. The CDR3, as DNA: TGTGCCAGCAGTGAAGGGGGGGTAAGATCACCCCTCCACTTT. Translating it yields CASSEGGVRSPLHF. Full variable domain (remainder filled in from reference TRBV2 and TRBJ1-6): EPEVTQTPSHQVTQMGQEVILRCVPISNHLYFYWYRQILGQKVEFLVSFYNNEISEKSEIFDDQFSVERPDGSNFTLKIRSTKLEDSAMYFCASSEGGVRSPLHFGNGTRLTVT.

This clonotype was detected only once. V usage is TRBV7-9 and J usage is TRBJ1-4; 11 positions match TRBD1. CDR1 is SEHNR and CDR2 is FQNEAQ in the germline V gene (reference sequence). V dropped 4 bases and J dropped 5; count of bases not matched to a gene: 6. The CDR3 consists of 16 residues. The CDR3 sequence is CASSWGTGGPNEKLFF. The CDR3 DNA reads as TGTGCCAGCAGCTGGGGGACAGGGGGTCCCAATGAAAAACTGTTTTTT.

This clonotype was seen repeatedly, ten times or more. The chain links TRBV29-1 to TRBJ2-4; 9 bases map to TRBD1. CDR3 length: 14 amino acids. The V and J ends lost 1 base and 6 bases, in that order; junction bases with no gene match: 4. Germline V CDR1 and CDR2: SQVTM, ANQGSEA. CDR3 region: CSVEARQGGNIQYF. CDR3 nucleotide sequence: TGCAGCGTTGAAGCCCGACAGGGGGGAAACATTCAGTACTTC.

The chain links TRBV6-5 to TRBJ2-2; TRBD1 matches at 8 bases. The CDR3 contains 16 residues. The ends lost 2 bases at V and 5 bases at J; junction bases unmatched: 7. From germline, CDR1 is MNHEY and CDR2 SVGAGI. This chain's CDR3 is CASSYENRGNTGELFF. The DNA of the CDR3 is TGTGCCAGCAGTTACGAGAACAGGGGGAATACCGGGGAGCTGTTTTTT.

The V call is TRBV27, the J call TRBJ2-7, with D tentatively TRBD2 (6 bases). Germline V gene data show CDR1 as MNHEY and CDR2 as SMNVEV (reference sequence). CDR3 length: 14 amino acids. The V and J ends lost 6 bases and 6 bases respectively, with 18 bases between them. CDR3 loop: CASSQGLVTPEQYF. CDR3 sequence (DNA): TGTGCCAGCAGCCAGGGACTCGTTACGCCCGAGCAGTACTTC.

The V call is TRBV9, the J call TRBJ1-2; D gene uncertain. The V end lost 0 bases, the J end lost 1 base, and 13 bases lay between the germline ends. CDR3 length equals 16 residues. The germline CDR1 and CDR2 sequences are SGDLS and YYNGEE. The CDR3 DNA reads TGTGCCAGCAGCGTAGGCGACACCTCAATTAACTATGGCTACACCTTC. Its protein is CASSVGDTSINYGYTF.

This clonotype was seen many times. The rearrangement joins TRBV7-2 to TRBJ1-4; no clear D. The CDR3 sequence is 14 residues long. The V end was cut by 5 bases, the J end by 0 bases, with 7 bases between. The germline V gene encodes CDR1 SGHTA and CDR2 FQGNSA. CDR3 residues: CASSPRATNEKLFF. DNA of the CDR3: TGTGCCAGCAGCCCGAGAGCAACTAATGAAAAACTGTTTTTT.

This clonotype was seen at least ten times. The chain joins TRBV4-2 to TRBJ2-3; weak D call: TRBD2 (6 bases). Trimming pared 0 bases from V and 1 base from J, leaving 14 bases between. The germline CDR1 and CDR2 sequences are LGHNA and YNFKEQ. This CDR3 spans 17 amino acids. CDR3 nucleotide sequence: TGTGCCAGCAGCCAAGACCGTGCGGGCGGGGGCACAGATACGCAGTATTTT. This sequence encodes CASSQDRAGGGTDTQYF.

In regard to this clonotype: A read error may account for a junction end that differs from germline. The chain employs TRBV5-1 and TRBJ2-7, with 9 bases that match TRBD1. This CDR3 is built from 16 residues. Germline V gives CDR1 SGHRS, CDR2 YFSETQ. The CDR3 sequence: CANSLPTGGLSYEQYF. For the CDR3, the DNA is TGCGCCAACAGCTTGCCAACAGGGGGCCTATCCTACGAGCAGTACTTC.

This clonotype occurred a few times. The chain couples TRBV20-1 to TRBJ1-5; no definite D call. The CDR3 runs to 12 residues. Germline CDR1 DFQATT, CDR2 SNEGSKA (reference sequence). Trimming cost V 5 bases and J 3 bases, with 8 bases left between them. In DNA, the CDR3 is TGCAGTGCTCGTAGAATCAATCAGCCCCAGCATTTT. Its translation: CSARRINQPQHF.

This clonotype appeared a few times. The V and J genes are TRBV28 and TRBJ2-1; 10 bases fit TRBD1. This CDR3 contains 16 residues. The V gene's germline CDR1 is MDHEN and CDR2 SYDVKM. J gave up 7 bases and V 9 bases, and 15 bases lay outside the gene matches. DNA for the CDR3: TGTGCCAGTCCGGCCCCCGGGACAGGGGTATTGAATGAGCAGTTCTTC. Translation gives CASPAPGTGVLNEQFF.

A single count supports this clonotype. The V and J genes are TRBV11-2 and TRBJ1-2; TRBD1 agrees at 7 bases. The CDR3 runs to 13 residues. Germline lookup yields CDR1 SGHAT and CDR2 FQNNGV. The CDR3: CAIKTGYRYGYTF. The DNA of the CDR3 is TGTGCAATTAAGACAGGGTATCGCTATGGCTACACCTTC. The entire variable domain, with the rest obtained from reference TRBV11-2 and TRBJ1-2, is as follows: EAGVAQSPRYKIIEKRQSVAFWCNPISGHATLYWYQQILGQGPKLLIQFQNNGVVDDSQLPKDRFSAERLKGVDSTLKIQPAKLEDSAVYLCAIKTGYRYGYTFGSGTRLTVV.

The chain couples TRBV5-1 to TRBJ2-5; unclear D gene. The germline gives CDR1 SGHRS, CDR2 YFSETQ. The CDR3 loop spans 13 amino acids. V lost 3 bases and J 5 bases, leaving 11 bases between the germline ends. The CDR3 DNA reads TGCGCCAGCAGCTCCGATCTGACGGAGACCCAGTACTTC. Translating it yields CASSSDLTETQYF.

This chain uses TRBV27 with TRBJ2-3; D is tentatively TRBD1 or TRBD2 (5 bases each). The germline CDR1 and CDR2 sequences are MNHEY and SMNVEV (reference sequence). The V end lost 6 bases, the J end lost 6 bases, and 19 bases lay between the germline ends. The CDR3 covers 15 residues. DNA of the CDR3: TGTGCCAGCAGCTCCGGGACGGAGCTTTTGGATACGCAGTATTTT. As protein: CASSSGTELLDTQYF.

This clonotype occurred a few times. This chain links TRBV29-1 with TRBJ2-5, with 8 bases lining up with TRBD1. The CDR3 has 13 residues. In germline, CDR1 is SQVTM, CDR2 ANQGSEA. Trimming removed 1 base from V and 4 bases from J; junction bases left unmatched: 2. In DNA form, the CDR3 reads TGCAGCGTTGAAGGGACAGGGCCAGAGACCCAGTACTTC. Its translation is CSVEGTGPETQYF.

The rearrangement joins TRBV4-3 to TRBJ2-1, with 9 bases lining up with TRBD2. The CDR3 is made up of 19 amino acids. Germline V CDR1 and CDR2: LGHNA, YSLEER. The junction had 13 bases not matched to a gene; V was cut back by 0 bases and J by 4 bases. CDR3 in DNA: TGCGCCAGCAGCCAAGATCTAGGCGGGGGGGTCGGGAGGTACAATGAGCAGTTCTTC. It is translated as CASSQDLGGGVGRYNEQFF.

The chain carries TRBV10-3 and TRBJ2-7, with D possibly TRBD1 on 6 matching bases. V dropped 8 bases and J dropped 5 bases, with 16 bases sitting between them. The CDR3 has 13 residues. Germline assignment: CDR1 ENHRY and CDR2 SYGVKD. The CDR3: CAIRHPDSDEQYF. CDR3 coding DNA: TGTGCCATCCGCCACCCGGACAGTGACGAGCAGTACTTC.

The chain carries TRBV7-3 and TRBJ2-1; 14 nucleotides align to TRBD2. With 5 bases clipped from V and 8 bases from J, the junction kept 8 bases outside the gene matches. The CDR3 contains 16 residues. Germline-derived CDR1 and CDR2 are SGHTA and FQGTGA. Here the CDR3 DNA reads TGTGCCAGCAGCCTGACTAGCGGGGGGGGTTTTGATGAGCAGTTCTTC. Translating gives CASSLTSGGGFDEQFF.

A single count supports this clonotype. The CDR3 sequence is CASSLYPATYNEQFF. The CDR3 region has the DNA TGCGCCAGCAGCTTGTATCCAGCGACCTACAATGAGCAGTTCTTC. The chain recombines TRBV5-1 with TRBJ2-1; D uncertain. Germline V lookup: CDR1 SGHRS, CDR2 YFSETQ. Trimming stripped 1 base from V and 2 bases from J, with 10 bases between. CDR3 length: 15 residues.